Below, 18 T cell receptor beta chains from the same sample are listed, as sequenced in a study of Graves' ophthalmopathy and Graves' hyperthyroidism. RNA transcripts provided the template for amplifying TCR beta CDR3 regions. Scientists carried out first-round RT-PCR using HTBI primers and then a second-round multiplex PCR. TCRdb fed the multiplex PCR reads into MiXCR, producing one record per CDR3 protein. The sample lists 300,000 or so distinct CDR3 sequences; roughly 17% were seen once. The source material was peripheral blood. The receptors derive from an adult man with Graves' ophthalmopathy.

This clonotype was seen many times. This chain connects TRBV20-1 to TRBJ2-4, with TRBD1 matching over 7 bases. Germline V gene data show CDR1 as DFQATT and CDR2 as SNEGSKA (reference sequence). V gave up 4 bases and J gave up 9 bases; unmatched junction bases: 6. The CDR3 consists of 12 residues. The CDR3, as DNA: TGCAGTGCTACCACAGGGGCGGGCATTCAGTACTTC. Translated: CSATTGAGIQYF.

Comments on this clonotype: This could be a read error, since a much larger clone is one nucleotide away. CDR3 sequence: CSARLLMGYGYTF. CDR3 nucleotide sequence: TGCAGCGCAAGACTCTTAATGGGCTATGGCTACACCTTC. The V gene is TRBV29-1, the J gene TRBJ1-2, with no clear D. The V end lost 7 bases, the J end lost 4 bases, and 16 bases lay between the germline ends. CDR1 is SQVTM, CDR2 ANQGSEA, per germline. CDR3 length equals 13 residues.

This clonotype was observed many times. This chain's CDR3 is CSKGQPPYEQYF. In nucleotides, the CDR3 is TGCAGTAAAGGACAGCCTCCCTACGAGCAGTACTTC. The chain couples TRBV20-1 to TRBJ2-7, with D possibly matching TRBD1 (6 bases). Looked up from germline, CDR1 is DFQATT and CDR2 is SNEGSKA (reference sequence). This CDR3 comprises 12 residues. V dropped 8 bases and J dropped 2 bases, with 13 bases sitting between them.

This clonotype was detected ten times or more. This sequence joins TRBV6-5 and TRBJ2-7; D possibly uses TRBD1 or TRBD2 (5 bases each). Germline loops: CDR1 MNHEY, CDR2 SVGAGI. The CDR3 extends over 13 amino acids. The V end was cut by 6 bases, the J end by 2 bases, with 11 bases between. CDR3 in amino acids: CASSKLGAYEQYF. The DNA of the CDR3 is TGTGCCAGCAGCAAACTAGGGGCCTACGAGCAGTACTTC.

Many counts were recorded for this clonotype. The chain is built from TRBV7-9 and TRBJ1-1; a weak D match, TRBD1 (6 bases). The CDR3 has 12 amino acids. V was clipped by 5 bases and J by 6 bases, with 10 bases between them. Germline CDR1 reads SEHNR; CDR2 reads FQNEAQ (reference sequence). CDR3 residues: CASSRTASEAFF. The CDR3 DNA reads as TGTGCCAGCAGCAGGACAGCTTCTGAAGCTTTCTTT.

At least ten counts were recorded for this clonotype. The rearrangement joins TRBV30 to TRBJ1-2; no definite D call. V lost 0 bases and J 3 bases, leaving 5 bases between the germline ends. The germline CDR1 and CDR2 sequences are GTSNPN and SVGIG (reference sequence). The CDR3 is 12 amino acids. The CDR3 coding sequence is TGTGCCTGGAGTGTACATGACTATGGCTACACCTTC. Translated, it gives CAWSVHDYGYTF.

This clonotype was observed at least ten times. V and J are TRBV20-1 and TRBJ2-4; 8 nucleotides line up with TRBD2. This CDR3 is built from 14 residues. The V gene end was trimmed by 3 bases and the J gene end by 7 bases; junction bases not matched to a gene: 8. Germline loops: CDR1 DFQATT, CDR2 SNEGSKA (reference sequence). The DNA for the CDR3 is TGCAGTGCTAGCAGTAGCGGGAAGGTTAACATTCAGTACTTC. This translates into CSASSSGKVNIQYF.

This clonotype was detected many times. Here the CDR3 DNA reads TGTGCCAGCAGTCCGACAGGGGTTGGCCAAGAGACCCAGTACTTC. This translates into CASSPTGVGQETQYF. The V gene is TRBV7-2, the J gene TRBJ2-5; 8 bases match TRBD1. CDR3 length equals 15 residues. CDR1 and CDR2 from the germline V gene are SGHTA and FQGNSA. J gave up 1 base and V 6 bases, and 7 bases lay outside the gene matches.

This clonotype was seen repeatedly, ten times or more. This CDR3 is CASRPTSGMTGELFF. The DNA of the CDR3 is TGTGCCAGCAGGCCGACTAGCGGGATGACCGGGGAGCTGTTTTTT. This chain joins TRBV12-3 or TRBV12-4 and TRBJ2-2, with 11 bases identical to TRBD2. Germline trimming cut 6 bases from V and 5 bases from J; bases unmatched to any gene: 5. This CDR3 is built from 15 residues.

This clonotype was observed at least ten times. The V and J genes are TRBV6-1 and TRBJ1-1; no reliable D call. Trimming stripped 2 bases from V and 6 bases from J, with 10 bases between. The CDR3 consists of 13 residues. Per germline, CDR1 MNHNS and CDR2 SASEGT. In nucleotides, the CDR3 is TGTGCCAGCAGTGAAAGGGTCGCGGCTGAAGCTTTCTTT. Translation gives CASSERVAAEAFF.

J is TRBJ2-7 and V is TRBV6-5; TRBD2 is a possible D gene (7 bases). This CDR3 has 15 amino acids. Between the trimmed V and J ends, which lost 2 bases and 0 bases, there was a span of 11 bases. Germline V gives CDR1 MNHEY, CDR2 SVGAGI. For the CDR3, the DNA is TGTGCCAGCAGTTACGTAGGGGGGGACTCCTACGAGCAGTACTTC. Translation: CASSYVGGDSYEQYF.

This sequence joins TRBV6-1 and TRBJ1-6; D is possibly TRBD1 (6 bases). Germline lookup yields CDR1 MNHNS and CDR2 SASEGT. The CDR3 is 15 residues long. Trimming left V 5 bases short and J 9 bases short, with 17 bases between. This chain's CDR3 is CASSTGTGAISPLHF. Written as DNA, the CDR3 is TGTGCCAGCAGTACCGGGACGGGGGCCATTTCACCCCTCCACTTT.

This clonotype was seen repeatedly, ten times or more. The rearrangement joins TRBV6-1 to TRBJ2-7; 9 bases fit TRBD2. V lost 4 bases to trimming and J lost 3 bases; unmatched junction nucleotides: 7. Germline values: CDR1 MNHNS, CDR2 SASEGT. CDR3 size: 15 residues. CDR3: CASSGPSGNIYEQYF. Here the CDR3 DNA reads TGTGCCAGCAGTGGTCCTAGCGGGAACATCTACGAGCAGTACTTC.

This clonotype was seen repeatedly, ten times or more. The chain carries TRBV20-1 and TRBJ2-7; 16 positions agree with TRBD2. Germline assignment: CDR1 DFQATT and CDR2 SNEGSKA (reference sequence). V shed 5 bases, J shed 4 bases, and the junction held 17 bases outside the gene matches. This CDR3 comprises 19 residues. CDR3 loop: CSADLGTSGGAVFRYEQYF. Written as DNA, the CDR3 is TGCAGTGCTGACCTCGGGACTAGCGGGGGGGCCGTGTTTCGGTACGAGCAGTACTTC.

The chain joins TRBV28 to TRBJ2-7; the match to TRBD2 covers 10 bases. The germline V gene has CDR1 MDHEN and CDR2 SYDVKM. The CDR3 runs to 15 residues. With V trimmed by 7 bases and J by 2 bases, 8 bases remained unmatched. The CDR3 DNA reads as TGTGCCAGCACCCTAGGACTAGCGGAGACCTACGAGCAGTACTTC. Translation: CASTLGLAETYEQYF.

This clonotype was detected ten times or more. The rearrangement uses TRBV6-2 or TRBV6-3 and TRBJ2-5; unclear D gene. Germline V CDR1 and CDR2: MNHEY, SVGEGT. This CDR3 region has 14 residues. V was clipped by 6 bases and J by 0 bases, with 11 bases between them. CDR3 sequence: CASRRTSYQETQYF. The CDR3 bases are TGTGCCAGCAGAAGAACATCCTACCAAGAGACCCAGTACTTC.

In this sample, this clonotype turned up many times. The genes are TRBV15 and TRBJ1-3; tentative D call: TRBD1 (5 bases). Trimming pared 0 bases from V and 0 bases from J, leaving 9 bases between. There are 16 residues in the CDR3. CDR1 and CDR2 (germline): LNHNV, YYDKDF (reference sequence). In DNA form, the CDR3 reads TGTGCCACCAGCAGAGATCCAGGGATCTCTGGAAACACCATATATTTT. Residues: CATSRDPGISGNTIYF.

With regard to this clonotype: Sequence at one end of the junction differs from germline and may be a read error. J is TRBJ1-3 and V is TRBV6-1; D gene unclear. In germline, CDR1 is MNHNS, CDR2 SASEGT. The CDR3 sequence is 15 residues long. The CDR3 DNA follows: TGTGCCAGCAGTAATACACGTCGGCAAAGAAACACCATACATTTT. Protein: CASSNTRRQRNTIHF.